What follows is one T cell receptor beta chain and its context. Its antigen target is currently unknown. No per-base quality is available; no much larger clone lies one base away. Trimmed from V: 0 bases; trimmed from J: 7 bases; junction bases lacking a gene match: 6. The CDR3, cysteine through phenylalanine, is 16 amino acids long. Just the 48-base CDR3 DNA is kept, in frame starting at base 1. From the germline V gene, CDR1 is SGDLS and CDR2 is YYNGEE. This entry comes from a study of blood T cell repertoires in COVID-19 (dated by TCRdb to between 2020 and 2021). Context from the whole study: Samples covering the acute and convalescent phases of COVID-19 were provided by collaborators in the United States, Italy and Spain. The prospective study material was composed of cDNA or gDNA derived from T cells, B-cell-depleted T cells, or PBMCs. Subjects who had been exposed to COVID-19, were actively infected with it, or had recovered from it provided the deeply sampled blood TCRbeta repertoires that made up the dataset. The repertoires were made available in a free public database intended to serve as a resource for research on the immune response to SARS-CoV-2. Samples were obtained from the ongoing ImmuneRACE study (first 160 participants) and from 1,254 subjects provided by 6 global collaborators. Nearly every sample came with metadata listing a de-identified subject ID, COVID-19 status, age in years and sex. Where available, HLA class I and class II types were obtained from metadata supplied by the sample provider rather than from assay-based typing. The paper as a whole reports these results and caveats: Clinical and demographic metadata were provided uncurated, with the amount varying by source and participant.

TCRbeta CDR3 regions were amplified from genomic DNA using the immunoSEQ Assay, a bias-controlled multiplex PCR. In the source study's methods: The number of nucleated cells in each sample was estimated by amplification of reference gene primers within the assay. Sequence reads were collapsed and filtered to measure the absolute abundance of every unique TCRbeta CDR3 rearrangement. For each sample, productive Simpson clonality was calculated as the square root of Simpson's diversity index across productive rearrangements. TCRdb took this table from immuneACCESS and kept in-frame rearrangements with V and J called. Such tables lack part of the clones; where checked against another copy, unresolved V genes explain under half of the gap, and the rest is unexplained. The V and J calls and clone size are taken from that table; D and trimming were inferred from the DNA. Counted in this sample were 160,000 or so clones; over 75% of them appeared once. The biggest ten clones account for about 5.7% of the sample.

In the prospective study, participants were roughly 18 to 100 years old, resided in around 25 geographic areas of the United States, and were enrolled through a virtual design. Cohort assignment in the prospective study relied on participant-reported clinical history from a screening survey and a study questionnaire. In the prospective study, whole blood, serum and a nasopharyngeal or oropharyngeal swab were collected from each participant by mobile phlebotomists. Participants in the prospective study had the option to provide additional blood draws and questionnaires over an approximately 2-month period. Prospective study blood samples were shipped either frozen or at room temperature before DNA extraction.

The material sequenced was PBMCs or T cells enriched from blood (not recorded which). The receptor chain draws on TRBV9 and TRBJ2-1; 11 central nucleotides agree with TRBD2. The clonotype originates from a middle-aged woman with acute COVID-19. The encoded CDR3 is CASSVGLAGQLNEQFF. The DNA is TGTGCCAGCAGCGTAGGACTAGCGGGACAACTGAATGAGCAGTTCTTC.